The clone carrying this TCR beta chain was seen more than once but under ten times. The data originate from a study of Graves' ophthalmopathy and Graves' hyperthyroidism. On the study more broadly: No treatment had been given when peripheral blood was collected at initial diagnosis.

Moderate-to-severe activity, with CAS ≥3, NOSPECS ≥4 and duration under 3 months, characterized the donors with ophthalmopathy. RNA served as the template for amplifying TCR beta CDR3 regions. A first-round RT-PCR used HTBI primers, followed by a second-round multiplex PCR. TCRdb re-called the multiplex PCR reads with MiXCR, one entry per CDR3 protein. In the table there are 500,000 to 800,000 distinct CDR3 sequences, under 50% of which are singletons. The CDR3 extends over 19 amino acids. V trimming: 4 bases; J trimming: 1 base; junction bases outside the gene matches: 12. V and J are TRBV12-3 or TRBV12-4 and TRBJ2-6; 8 bases fit TRBD1. Material for sequencing was peripheral blood. This TCR was recovered from an adult man with Graves' ophthalmopathy. In DNA, the CDR3 is TGTGCCAGCAGTTCCCAAGACGGACAGGGACCTTCTGGGGCCAACGTCCTGACTTTC. Protein: CASSSQDGQGPSGANVLTF.